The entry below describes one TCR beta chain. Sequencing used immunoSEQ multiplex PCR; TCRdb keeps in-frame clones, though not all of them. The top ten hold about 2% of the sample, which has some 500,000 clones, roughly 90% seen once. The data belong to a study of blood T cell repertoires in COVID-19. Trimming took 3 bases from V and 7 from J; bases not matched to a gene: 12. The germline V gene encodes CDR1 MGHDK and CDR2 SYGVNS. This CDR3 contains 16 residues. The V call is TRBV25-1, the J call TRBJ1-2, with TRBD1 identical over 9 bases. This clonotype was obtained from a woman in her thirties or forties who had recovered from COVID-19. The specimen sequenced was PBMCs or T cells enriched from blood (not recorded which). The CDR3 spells CASSDHGQGKVGGYTF. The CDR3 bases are TGTGCCAGCAGTGATCACGGACAGGGGAAAGTTGGTGGCTACACCTTC.